A single sample is the source of the 25 T cell receptor beta chains below, sequenced in a study of human T cells and chemical hapten exposure. TCRdb independently ran MiXCR on the RACE reads; one entry per CDR3 protein. The repertoire holds 100,000 or so distinct CDR3 sequences, with roughly 11% as singletons. Specified time point: patch test 1, 2 weeks after DPC sensitization. Described treatment: therapeutic diphenylcyclopropenone sensitization with weekly scalp DPC. The sequencing here drew on whole blood, taken in connection with sensitization to the hapten diphenylcyclopropenone (DPC). All receptors derive from a woman in her 40s with alopecia areata. Some clones in this sample may be carry-over from other donors' samples.

This chain links TRBV27 with TRBJ2-7; 11 bases align to TRBD2. In germline, CDR1 is MNHEY, CDR2 SMNVEV (reference sequence). J lost 5 bases, V lost 8 bases, and 5 bases had no gene match. The CDR3 is 13 residues long. DNA for the CDR3: TGTGCCAGCGGGACTAGCGGAAGACACGAGCAGTACTTC. Translated, it gives CASGTSGRHEQYF.

The table lists this clonotype with a few counts. CDR3 region: CASGTWRGGLNEQFF. Here the CDR3 DNA reads TGTGCTAGTGGTACCTGGAGGGGGGGGCTTAATGAGCAGTTCTTC. The chain has TRBV12-5 and TRBJ2-1; perhaps TRBD2 as D (7 bases). The CDR3 spans 15 residues. Germline V lookup: CDR1 LGHNT, CDR2 FRNRAP. Trimming left V 5 bases short and J 7 bases short, with 18 bases between.

This chain links TRBV29-1 with TRBJ2-3; D unresolved. V dropped 7 bases and J dropped 1 base, with 15 bases sitting between them. Germline V CDR1 and CDR2: SQVTM, ANQGSEA. The CDR3 consists of 14 residues. The CDR3 DNA is TGCAGCGCTCCAGCACCCCTGGGCACAGATACGCAGTATTTT. Amino acid sequence: CSAPAPLGTDTQYF.

The table lists this clonotype with a few counts. The chain links TRBV7-2 to TRBJ2-1, with 7 bases matching TRBD2. Germline CDR1 reads SGHTA; CDR2 reads FQGNSA. There are 16 residues in the CDR3. V shed 0 bases and J 2 bases; nucleotides not matched to a gene: 4. CDR3 in DNA: TGTGCCAGCAGCTTAGCGCGGGCGGGGGCCTACAATGAGCAGTTCTTC. Its translation: CASSLARAGAYNEQFF. The entire variable domain, with the rest obtained from reference TRBV7-2 and TRBJ2-1, is as follows: GAGVSQSPSNKVTEKGKDVELRCDPISGHTALYWYRQSLGQGLEFLIYFQGNSAPDKSGLPSDRFSAERTGGSVSTLTIQRTQQEDSAVYLCASSLARAGAYNEQFFGPGTRLTVL.

This clonotype showed up just a few times. This chain connects TRBV18 to TRBJ1-5, with D unclear. V was shortened by 3 bases and J by 5 bases, with 8 bases between the two germline ends. The length of the CDR3 is 13 residues. CDR1 is KGHSH, CDR2 LQKENI, per germline. CDR3: CASSPVADQPQHF. CDR3 in DNA: TGTGCCAGCTCACCCGTGGCAGATCAGCCCCAGCATTTT. The full variable domain, its missing parts supplied by reference TRBV18 and TRBJ1-5, is NAGVMQNPRHLVRRRGQEARLRCSPMKGHSHVYWYRQLPEEGLKFMVYLQKENIIDESGMPKERFSAEFPKEGPSILRIQQVVRGDSAAYFCASSPVADQPQHFGDGTRLSIL.

This clonotype was detected a few times. The CDR3 DNA reads TGTGCCACCAGCACAGGTTATAGCAATCAGCCCCAGCATTTT. Its protein product is CATSTGYSNQPQHF. The chain is built from TRBV15 and TRBJ1-5, with D hard to call. The CDR3 runs 14 residues. The germline CDR1 and CDR2 sequences are LNHNV and YYDKDF (reference sequence). Trimming took off 4 bases at V and 0 bases at J, with 7 bases between the two ends.

This clonotype was seen repeatedly, ten times or more. This chain uses TRBV19 with TRBJ2-1; 11 nucleotides match TRBD2. Germline values: CDR1 LNHDA, CDR2 SQIVND (reference sequence). There are 17 residues in the CDR3. V shed 4 bases, J shed 5 bases, and the junction held 10 bases outside the gene matches. The CDR3 DNA reads TGTGCCAGTAGTACGCGGGCTAGCGGGAGGAGGAACAATGAGCAGTTCTTC. Translation: CASSTRASGRRNNEQFF.

The chain couples TRBV29-1 to TRBJ1-2, with D hard to call. The CDR3 is 15 amino acids. V was cut by 4 bases and J by 0 bases, with 15 bases left in between. Germline lookup yields CDR1 SQVTM and CDR2 ANQGSEA. CDR3 coding DNA: TGCAGCGTTGTAGGAACCCACCCAACTAACTATGGCTACACCTTC. This encodes CSVVGTHPTNYGYTF.

There are many counts of this clonotype. The chain couples TRBV21-1 to TRBJ2-3; the table assigns TRBD1, which was not confirmed against the DNA. TRBV21-1 is a pseudogene segment. The CDR3 is 17 residues long. CDR3 residues: CASSRGLVRQSTDTQYF. The CDR3 DNA reads as TGTGCCAGCAGCAGGGGGCTAGTTCGACAGTCCACAGATACGCAGTATTTT.

This clonotype has a count of ten or more. The rearrangement joins TRBV24-1 to TRBJ1-5; D is possibly TRBD1 (5 bases). Trimming took off 5 bases at V and 5 bases at J, with 12 bases between the two ends. CDR1 is KGHDR, CDR2 SFDVKD, per germline. The CDR3 spans 14 residues. CDR3 sequence (DNA): TGTGCCACCAGTGGTCAGGGAACGGATCAGCCCCAGCATTTT. It encodes CATSGQGTDQPQHF.

Many counts were recorded for this clonotype. The gene calls are TRBV4-2 and TRBJ1-6; D is possibly TRBD1 (5 bases). CDR3 length: 17 amino acids. Trimming took off 1 base at V and 9 bases at J, with 19 bases between the two ends. From germline, CDR1 is LGHNA and CDR2 YNFKEQ. The CDR3 DNA reads as TGTGCCAGCAGCCAAGTTTCTACCCCGGGGCGGGGTTCACCCCTCCACTTT. This sequence encodes CASSQVSTPGRGSPLHF.

The chain is built from TRBV5-1 and TRBJ1-5; no clear D. Germline assignment: CDR1 SGHRS and CDR2 YFSETQ. V lost 3 bases and J 2 bases, leaving 9 bases between the germline ends. This CDR3 has 14 amino acids. The CDR3 sequence is CASSSGSGNQPQHF. The CDR3 bases are TGCGCCAGCAGCTCGGGAAGTGGCAATCAGCCCCAGCATTTT.

This clonotype was observed at least ten times. The CDR3, as DNA: TGTGCCAGCAGCCCCCGGCGGGAGGGGAACGAGCAGTACTTC. Translating it yields CASSPRREGNEQYF. V usage is TRBV7-2 and J usage is TRBJ2-7, with 9 bases identical to TRBD2. V shed 5 bases, J shed 5 bases, and the junction held 7 bases outside the gene matches. This CDR3 has 14 residues. Germline V lookup: CDR1 SGHTA, CDR2 FQGNSA.

V and J are TRBV6-5 and TRBJ1-5; 7 bases fit TRBD1. Germline V gene sequence: CDR1 MNHEY, CDR2 SVGAGI. The CDR3 consists of 18 residues. CDR3 protein: CAFPTKETGLSRNQPQHF. CDR3 sequence (DNA): TGTGCTTTCCCTACAAAAGAGACAGGGTTGTCCCGCAATCAGCCCCAGCATTTT.

This clonotype has just a few counts. The rearrangement links TRBV6-5 to TRBJ1-5; no definite D call. Germline CDR1 MNHEY, CDR2 SVGAGI. This CDR3 region has 13 residues. The V gene lost 6 bases and the J gene lost 7 bases, with 13 bases spanning the gap. CDR3 in amino acids: CASSNGLRQPQHF. In nucleotides, the CDR3 is TGTGCCAGCAGCAACGGTTTACGACAGCCCCAGCATTTT.

This chain links TRBV5-5 with TRBJ2-7; D gene uncertain. There are 12 residues in the CDR3. From germline, CDR1 is SGHKS and CDR2 YYEKEE (reference sequence). V lost 0 bases and J lost 6, with 7 bases in between. In DNA form, the CDR3 reads TGTGCCAGCAGCTTGGGCAACACCGAGCAGTACTTC. It specifies CASSLGNTEQYF.

This clonotype appeared many times. V and J are TRBV25-1 and TRBJ1-2; the D gene is possibly TRBD1 (6 bases). Trimming removed 4 bases from V and 3 bases from J, with 15 bases in between. Germline V CDR1 and CDR2: MGHDK, SYGVNS. The CDR3 runs to 15 residues. This CDR3 reads CASSGPPRGDYGYTF. The CDR3 coding sequence is TGTGCCAGCAGTGGGCCCCCCAGGGGAGACTATGGCTACACCTTC.

This clonotype came up a few times. This chain connects TRBV28 to TRBJ1-3, with D tentatively TRBD1 (5 bases). V was shortened by 5 bases and J by 0 bases, with 11 bases between the two germline ends. The germline CDR1 and CDR2 sequences are MDHEN and SYDVKM. The CDR3 is 15 residues long. Written as DNA, the CDR3 is TGTGCCAGCAGTCCCGGGACCGTCTCTGGAAACACCATATATTTT. This codes for CASSPGTVSGNTIYF.

This clonotype has a count of ten or more. The chain is built from TRBV29-1 and TRBJ1-2, with a tentative D call TRBD1 (5 bases). The germline V gene has CDR1 SQVTM and CDR2 ANQGSEA. The CDR3 loop spans 12 amino acids. V dropped 3 bases and J dropped 3 bases, with 8 bases sitting between them. The DNA of the CDR3 is TGCAGCGTTGAGAGACAGCACTATGGCTACACCTTC. Its translation is CSVERQHYGYTF.

CDR3: CASSYSGAYEQYF. The CDR3, as DNA: TGTGCCAGCAGTTACTCTGGCGCTTACGAGCAGTACTTC. The chain links TRBV6-5 to TRBJ2-7; no clear D gene. Trimming pared 0 bases from V and 4 bases from J, leaving 7 bases between. Germline V CDR1 and CDR2: MNHEY, SVGAGI. The CDR3 length is 13 residues.

CDR3 loop: CASTPESYGYTF. CDR3 nucleotides: TGTGCCAGCACCCCAGAAAGCTATGGCTACACCTTC. The chain couples TRBV2 to TRBJ1-2; no clear D gene. The CDR3 is 12 residues long. Germline CDR1 reads SNHLY; CDR2 reads FYNNEI. V shed 7 bases and J shed 4 bases, with 10 bases lying between them.

The chain recombines TRBV20-1 with TRBJ2-7, with D unclear. Trimming removed 3 bases at V and 4 bases at J, with 7 bases between. Germline V gives CDR1 DFQATT, CDR2 SNEGSKA (reference sequence). The CDR3 has 11 amino acids. The CDR3 region is CSASGEYEQYF. The CDR3 nucleotides are TGCAGTGCTAGTGGCGAATACGAGCAGTACTTC.

The rearrangement links TRBV14 to TRBJ1-2, with 7 nucleotides matching TRBD1. There are 15 residues in the CDR3. From germline, CDR1 is SGHDN and CDR2 FVKESK. J lost 4 bases, V lost 0 bases, and 5 bases had no gene match. CDR3 coding DNA: TGTGCCAGCAGCCAAGATTGGCGACAGGGCTATGGCTACACCTTC. It is translated as CASSQDWRQGYGYTF.

The rearrangement uses TRBV7-2 and TRBJ2-3; tentative D call: TRBD2 (5 bases). The germline V gene has CDR1 SGHTA and CDR2 FQGNSA. Trimming took 5 bases from V and 2 from J, leaving 11 bases between them. This CDR3 is 14 amino acids long. CDR3 nucleotide sequence: TGTGCCAGCAGCCCGGACTCGGCCACAGATACGCAGTATTTT. Translation gives CASSPDSATDTQYF.

In its sample, this clonotype was seen many times. The chain employs TRBV7-2 and TRBJ2-3; 7 positions match TRBD1. The junction had 5 bases not matched to a gene; V was cut back by 4 bases and J by 1 base. Germline V CDR1 and CDR2: SGHTA, FQGNSA. This CDR3 contains 15 residues. The CDR3 region is CASSYRGERTDTQYF. CDR3 in DNA: TGTGCCAGCAGCTACAGGGGCGAGCGCACAGATACGCAGTATTTT.